Included here is one TCR beta chain sequence, with context. Patients counted as stable if ophthalmopathy did not develop within 18 months. This record comes from a study of T cells in Graves' hyperthyroidism and ophthalmopathy. Amplified TCR beta CDR3 regions came from RNA transcripts. TCR CDR3 regions were first amplified by RT-PCR with HTBI primers. MiXCR, run by TCRdb on the multiplex PCR reads, gives a single entry per CDR3 protein. This table holds about 350,000 distinct CDR3 sequences, about 14% found once. The CDR3 runs to 14 residues. Unmatched junction bases numbered 3, after V lost 3 bases and J lost 7 bases. Germline values: CDR1 LGHNA, CDR2 YNFKEQ.

This TCR was sampled from a woman aged 25-40 years with Graves' hyperthyroidism. Sequenced material: blood. The rearrangement links TRBV4-2 to TRBJ2-1; 10 bases line up with TRBD2. CDR3 amino acids: CASSQGSGRNEQFF. Written as DNA, the CDR3 is TGTGCCAGCAGCCAGGGTAGCGGGAGGAATGAGCAGTTCTTC.